Listed below are T cell receptor beta chains from one sample, sequenced in a study of control samples from healthy donors and cancer patients. This table comes from immunoSEQ multiplex PCR, and its TCRdb copy is limited to in-frame clones, with some not included. The sample shows about 130,000 clones, approximately 92% of them seen only once. The sequenced sample was blood. The receptors come from a man between 18 and 35 years old in good health. CDR3s include the opening cysteine and the closing phenylalanine or tryptophan. D genes are given only for firm matches. The listing skips clone size in some rows; elsewhere it reads once, few, many or a size class.

d_call: TRBD1; clone_size: -; v_call: TRBV27; j_call: TRBJ1-4; cdr3_aa: CASSLVGQVRKLFF; cdr3_nt: TGTGCCAGCAGTTTAGTGGGACAGGTTCGAAAACTGTTTTTT
d_call: -; clone_size: -; v_call: TRBV24-1; j_call: TRBJ2-2; cdr3_aa: CATSDIGAGELFF; cdr3_nt: TGTGCCACCAGTGATATCGGTGCCGGGGAGCTGTTTTTT
d_call: TRBD1; clone_size: -; v_call: TRBV7-2; j_call: TRBJ1-5; cdr3_aa: CASSLSGGGGQPQHF; cdr3_nt: TGTGCCAGCAGCTTATCAGGGGGCGGGGGGCAGCCCCAGCATTTT
d_call: -; clone_size: -; v_call: TRBV6-5; j_call: TRBJ2-3; cdr3_aa: CASRYLSTDTQYF; cdr3_nt: TGTGCCAGCAGATACCTGAGCACAGATACGCAGTATTTT
d_call: -; clone_size: -; v_call: TRBV4-1; j_call: TRBJ2-3; cdr3_aa: CASSQPRAFRGAQYF; cdr3_nt: TGCGCCAGCAGCCAACCGCGGGCCTTCAGGGGCGCGCAGTATTTT
d_call: -; clone_size: -; v_call: TRBV6-1; j_call: TRBJ1-1; cdr3_aa: CASIRGANTEAFF; cdr3_nt: TGTGCCAGCATACGGGGCGCGAACACTGAAGCTTTCTTT
d_call: TRBD1; clone_size: -; v_call: TRBV28; j_call: TRBJ1-2; cdr3_aa: CASSFTNRGGYTF; cdr3_nt: TGTGCCAGCAGTTTTACAAACAGGGGTGGCTACACCTTC
d_call: TRBD2; clone_size: few; v_call: TRBV5-4; j_call: TRBJ2-1; cdr3_aa: CAILASGKENEQFF; cdr3_nt: TGTGCCATTCTGGCTAGCGGGAAGGAGAATGAGCAGTTCTTC
d_call: -; clone_size: -; v_call: TRBV27; j_call: TRBJ1-6; cdr3_aa: CASSLHSYNSPLHF; cdr3_nt: TGTGCCAGCAGTCTCCACTCCTATAATTCACCCCTCCACTTT
d_call: -; clone_size: -; v_call: TRBV18; j_call: TRBJ1-4; cdr3_aa: CASSPQGIEKLFF; cdr3_nt: TGTGCCAGCTCACCACAAGGGATTGAAAAACTGTTTTTT
d_call: -; clone_size: -; v_call: TRBV11-2; j_call: TRBJ1-6; cdr3_aa: CASSGLGGLNSPLHF; cdr3_nt: TGTGCCAGCAGCGGTCTGGGGGGACTTAATTCACCCCTCCACTTT
d_call: -; clone_size: -; v_call: TRBV21-1; j_call: TRBJ1-1; cdr3_aa: CASSRDRLKIEAFF; cdr3_nt: TGTGCCAGCAGTCGGGACAGGCTAAAGATCGAAGCTTTCTTT
d_call: TRBD1; clone_size: -; v_call: TRBV30; j_call: TRBJ1-2; cdr3_aa: CAWRQEGAGGYTF; cdr3_nt: TGTGCCTGGAGGCAAGAGGGGGCGGGTGGCTACACCTTC
d_call: -; clone_size: -; v_call: TRBV9; j_call: TRBJ1-6; cdr3_aa: CASSVRGFPYNSPLHF; cdr3_nt: TGTGCCAGCAGCGTTCGAGGGTTTCCATATAATTCACCCCTCCACTTT
d_call: -; clone_size: once; v_call: TRBV27; j_call: TRBJ2-5; cdr3_aa: CASSFNQETQYF; cdr3_nt: TGTGCCAGCAGTTTCAACCAAGAGACCCAGTACTTC
d_call: TRBD1; clone_size: -; v_call: TRBV25-1; j_call: TRBJ1-6; cdr3_aa: CASSEYDRESSPLHF; cdr3_nt: TGTGCCAGCAGTGAATATGACAGGGAAAGTTCACCCCTCCACTTT
d_call: -; clone_size: -; v_call: TRBV11-2; j_call: TRBJ1-6; cdr3_aa: CASSSLYNSPLHF; cdr3_nt: TGTGCCAGCAGCTCCCTCTATAATTCACCCCTCCACTTT
d_call: -; clone_size: -; v_call: TRBV3-1/TRBV3-2; j_call: TRBJ2-1; cdr3_aa: CASSQELVVSYNEQFF; cdr3_nt: TGTGCCAGCAGCCAAGAATTGGTGGTCTCATACAATGAGCAGTTCTTC
d_call: -; clone_size: -; v_call: TRBV3-1/TRBV3-2; j_call: TRBJ2-7; cdr3_aa: CASSQVGGPYEQYF; cdr3_nt: TGTGCCAGCAGCCAAGTGGGGGGCCCCTACGAGCAGTACTTC
d_call: TRBD1; clone_size: -; v_call: TRBV5-1; j_call: TRBJ1-3; cdr3_aa: CASTYGQAGNTIYF; cdr3_nt: TGCGCCAGCACTTACGGACAGGCTGGAAACACCATATATTTT
d_call: -; clone_size: -; v_call: TRBV2; j_call: TRBJ2-5; cdr3_aa: CASKGGYQETQYF; cdr3_nt: TGTGCCAGCAAGGGGGGGTACCAAGAGACCCAGTACTTC
d_call: -; clone_size: -; v_call: TRBV11-3; j_call: TRBJ2-5; cdr3_aa: CASSLSRVPLETQYF; cdr3_nt: TGTGCCAGCAGCTTAAGTCGGGTGCCTTTGGAGACCCAGTACTTC
d_call: -; clone_size: once; v_call: TRBV9; j_call: TRBJ2-1; cdr3_aa: CASNRDPDNEQFF; cdr3_nt: TGTGCCAGCAACCGGGACCCCGACAATGAGCAGTTCTTC
d_call: TRBD2; clone_size: -; v_call: TRBV5-1; j_call: TRBJ2-1; cdr3_aa: CASSVAGVIEGEQFF; cdr3_nt: TGCGCCAGCAGCGTAGCGGGAGTCATTGAAGGTGAGCAGTTCTTC
d_call: TRBD2; clone_size: -; v_call: TRBV12-5; j_call: TRBJ2-3; cdr3_aa: CASGLGTSGGDTQYF; cdr3_nt: TGTGCTAGTGGACTCGGGACTAGCGGGGGGGATACGCAGTATTTT
d_call: TRBD2; clone_size: -; v_call: TRBV3-1/TRBV3-2; j_call: TRBJ2-5; cdr3_aa: CASSQESLGLADGTRTQYF; cdr3_nt: TGTGCCAGCAGCCAAGAAAGCTTAGGACTAGCGGACGGAACGCGGACCCAGTACTTC
d_call: TRBD1; clone_size: -; v_call: TRBV10-3; j_call: TRBJ1-2; cdr3_aa: CAISDTGAAGYTF; cdr3_nt: TGTGCCATCAGTGATACAGGGGCGGCCGGCTACACCTTC